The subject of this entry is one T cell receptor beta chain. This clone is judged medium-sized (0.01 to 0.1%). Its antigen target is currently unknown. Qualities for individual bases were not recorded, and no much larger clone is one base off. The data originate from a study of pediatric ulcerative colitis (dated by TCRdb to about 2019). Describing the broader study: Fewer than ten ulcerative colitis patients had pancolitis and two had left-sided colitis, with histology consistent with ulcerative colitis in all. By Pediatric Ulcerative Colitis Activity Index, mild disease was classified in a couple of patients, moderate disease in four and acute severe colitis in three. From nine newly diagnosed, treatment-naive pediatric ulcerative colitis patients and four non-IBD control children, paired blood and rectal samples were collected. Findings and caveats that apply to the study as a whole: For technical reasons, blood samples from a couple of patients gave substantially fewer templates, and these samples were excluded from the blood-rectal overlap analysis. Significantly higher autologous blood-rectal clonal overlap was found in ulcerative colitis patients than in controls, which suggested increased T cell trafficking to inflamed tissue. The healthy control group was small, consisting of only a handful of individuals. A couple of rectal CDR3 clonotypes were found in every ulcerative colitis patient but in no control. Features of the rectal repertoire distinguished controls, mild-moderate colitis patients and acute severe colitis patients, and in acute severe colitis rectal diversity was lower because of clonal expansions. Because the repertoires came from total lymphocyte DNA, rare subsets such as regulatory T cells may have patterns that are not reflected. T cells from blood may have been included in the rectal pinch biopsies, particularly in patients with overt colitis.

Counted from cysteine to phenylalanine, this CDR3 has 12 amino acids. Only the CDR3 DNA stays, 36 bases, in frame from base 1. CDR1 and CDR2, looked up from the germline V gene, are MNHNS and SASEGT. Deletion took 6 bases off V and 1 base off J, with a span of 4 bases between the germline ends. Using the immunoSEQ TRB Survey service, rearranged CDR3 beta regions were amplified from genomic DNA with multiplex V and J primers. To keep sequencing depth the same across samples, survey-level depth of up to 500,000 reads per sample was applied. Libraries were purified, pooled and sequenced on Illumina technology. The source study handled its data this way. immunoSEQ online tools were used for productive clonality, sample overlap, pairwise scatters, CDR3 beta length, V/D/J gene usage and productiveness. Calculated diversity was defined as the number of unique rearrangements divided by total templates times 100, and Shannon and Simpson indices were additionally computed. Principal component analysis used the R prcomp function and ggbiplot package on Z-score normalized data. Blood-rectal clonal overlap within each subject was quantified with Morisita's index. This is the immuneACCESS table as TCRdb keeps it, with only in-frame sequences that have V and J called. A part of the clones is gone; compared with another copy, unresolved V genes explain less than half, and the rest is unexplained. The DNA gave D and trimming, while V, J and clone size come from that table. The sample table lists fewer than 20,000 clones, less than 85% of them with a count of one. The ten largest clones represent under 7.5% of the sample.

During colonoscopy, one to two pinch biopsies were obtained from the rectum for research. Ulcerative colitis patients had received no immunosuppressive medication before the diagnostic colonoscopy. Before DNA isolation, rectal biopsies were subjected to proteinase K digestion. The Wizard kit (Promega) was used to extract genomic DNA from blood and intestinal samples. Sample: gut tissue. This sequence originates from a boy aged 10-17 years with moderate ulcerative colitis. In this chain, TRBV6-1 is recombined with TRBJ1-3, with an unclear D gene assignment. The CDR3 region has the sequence CASRSSGNTIYF. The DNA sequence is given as TGTGCCAGCAGGTCGTCTGGAAACACCATATATTTT.